This TCR beta chain was documented in a study of T-cell reconstitution after alpha-beta-depleted transplantation in children (TCRdb year 2016). Regarding the research as a whole: T-cell immune reconstitution after TCRalphabeta/CD19-depleted allogeneic hematopoietic cell transplantation in children was quantitatively tracked in the study by means of TCR repertoire profiling. Study-wide conclusions, independent of this receptor: Over subsequent months, a decline in hyperexpanded clone frequencies was noted, and after one year, T-cell counts and TCRbeta diversity were mostly ascribed to newly produced T cells. About two months after transplant, the apparently early recovery of alphabetaT-cell counts reportedly depended on just several hundred clones that had expanded rapidly and came from non-depleted graft cells. In some patients, the high TCRbeta diversity seen at day 60 was put down to recipient T cells and intrathymic progenitors that had survived conditioning.

On this clonotype: Its recognized antigen is unknown. No qualities accompany the bases; no much larger clone lies one base away.

The library was produced with PCR. Instrument on record: Illumina HiSeq 2500. To normalize quantification of the TCRbeta repertoire, the TCR libraries were built with molecular barcoding that relied on unique molecular identifiers. TCRdb trimmed public reads at Q25 via fastp, called clones via MiXCR and kept in-frame beta chains. CDR3 protein duplicates are merged, each entry listing the most common genes and DNA. The sample contains about 830,000 distinct CDR3 sequences, roughly 15% of them found a single time. The ten biggest clones cover approximately 5% of the sample. This sample's treatment or condition label indicates: allogeneic hematopoietic cell transplantation with graft depleted of TCRalphabeta T cells and CD19 B cells. Transplant recipients were children who received TCRalphabeta/CD19-depleted allogeneic hematopoietic cell grafts. Trimming removed 4 bases from V and 0 bases from J, leaving 16 bases between the germline ends. The CDR3 goes from the cysteine to the phenylalanine over 17 residues. Of the read, only the CDR3 DNA is kept; its 51 bases are in frame from base 1. In the germline V gene (reference sequence), CDR1 corresponds to LGHDT and CDR2 to YNNKEL.

The sequence came from a male patient aged 10 to 17 who had a stem cell transplant for acute lymphoblastic leukemia, so the T cells may come from the graft donor. The source material was PBMCs, mostly from graft donor cells, sampled 360 days after TCRalphabeta/CD19-depleted stem cell transplant. This chain joins TRBV3-1 to TRBJ2-1; confidence is insufficient to name the D gene. The CDR3 protein is CASSPIIPVSSYNEQFF. Here is the DNA: TGTGCCAGCAGCCCCATTATACCGGTCTCCTCCTACAATGAGCAGTTCTTC.